The entry below gives a single TCR beta chain sequence along with its context. Its target is unknown. The data were taken from a study of T cells in Graves' hyperthyroidism and ophthalmopathy. Notes on the study in general: Ophthalmopathy was distinguished from stable hyperthyroidism by 13 V-J signatures.

RNA transcripts were the template for amplifying TCR beta CDR3 regions. TCR CDR3 regions were first amplified by RT-PCR with HTBI primers. From the multiplex PCR reads, TCRdb called clonotypes with MiXCR, one entry per CDR3 protein. Of 450,000 to 700,000 distinct CDR3 sequences in the sample, approximately 44% were seen once. Germline V lookup: CDR1 MDHEN, CDR2 SYDVKM. The V and J ends lost 4 bases and 7 bases, in that order; junction bases with no gene match: 12. This CDR3 has 16 residues. Thyroid ultrasound, orbital computed tomography, clinical symptoms, and serum thyroxine and TRAb underpinned diagnoses.

The origin of this receptor is an adult woman with Graves' disease, either hyperthyroidism or ophthalmopathy (not recorded which). This chain joins TRBV28 and TRBJ2-7, with 11 bases matching TRBD2. The sample consisted of peripheral blood or thyroid tissue (not recorded which). CDR3 region: CASSSRIAGGPGEQYF. CDR3 DNA: TGTGCCAGCAGTTCCCGAATAGCGGGAGGGCCCGGGGAGCAGTACTTC.